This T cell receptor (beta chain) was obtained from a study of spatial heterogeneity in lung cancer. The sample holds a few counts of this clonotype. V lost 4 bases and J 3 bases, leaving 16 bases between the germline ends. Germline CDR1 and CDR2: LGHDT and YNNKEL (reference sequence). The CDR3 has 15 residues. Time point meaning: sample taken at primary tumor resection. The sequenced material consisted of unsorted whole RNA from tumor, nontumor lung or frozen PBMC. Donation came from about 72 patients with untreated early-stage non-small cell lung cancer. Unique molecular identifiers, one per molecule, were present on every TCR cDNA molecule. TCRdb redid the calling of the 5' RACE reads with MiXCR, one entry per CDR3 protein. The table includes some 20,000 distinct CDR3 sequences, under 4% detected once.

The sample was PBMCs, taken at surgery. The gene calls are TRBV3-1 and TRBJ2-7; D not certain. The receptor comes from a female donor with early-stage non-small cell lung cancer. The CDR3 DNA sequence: TGTGCCAGCAGCCCCGACCGGAGTTCTTACTACGAGCAGTACTTC. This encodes CASSPDRSSYYEQYF.